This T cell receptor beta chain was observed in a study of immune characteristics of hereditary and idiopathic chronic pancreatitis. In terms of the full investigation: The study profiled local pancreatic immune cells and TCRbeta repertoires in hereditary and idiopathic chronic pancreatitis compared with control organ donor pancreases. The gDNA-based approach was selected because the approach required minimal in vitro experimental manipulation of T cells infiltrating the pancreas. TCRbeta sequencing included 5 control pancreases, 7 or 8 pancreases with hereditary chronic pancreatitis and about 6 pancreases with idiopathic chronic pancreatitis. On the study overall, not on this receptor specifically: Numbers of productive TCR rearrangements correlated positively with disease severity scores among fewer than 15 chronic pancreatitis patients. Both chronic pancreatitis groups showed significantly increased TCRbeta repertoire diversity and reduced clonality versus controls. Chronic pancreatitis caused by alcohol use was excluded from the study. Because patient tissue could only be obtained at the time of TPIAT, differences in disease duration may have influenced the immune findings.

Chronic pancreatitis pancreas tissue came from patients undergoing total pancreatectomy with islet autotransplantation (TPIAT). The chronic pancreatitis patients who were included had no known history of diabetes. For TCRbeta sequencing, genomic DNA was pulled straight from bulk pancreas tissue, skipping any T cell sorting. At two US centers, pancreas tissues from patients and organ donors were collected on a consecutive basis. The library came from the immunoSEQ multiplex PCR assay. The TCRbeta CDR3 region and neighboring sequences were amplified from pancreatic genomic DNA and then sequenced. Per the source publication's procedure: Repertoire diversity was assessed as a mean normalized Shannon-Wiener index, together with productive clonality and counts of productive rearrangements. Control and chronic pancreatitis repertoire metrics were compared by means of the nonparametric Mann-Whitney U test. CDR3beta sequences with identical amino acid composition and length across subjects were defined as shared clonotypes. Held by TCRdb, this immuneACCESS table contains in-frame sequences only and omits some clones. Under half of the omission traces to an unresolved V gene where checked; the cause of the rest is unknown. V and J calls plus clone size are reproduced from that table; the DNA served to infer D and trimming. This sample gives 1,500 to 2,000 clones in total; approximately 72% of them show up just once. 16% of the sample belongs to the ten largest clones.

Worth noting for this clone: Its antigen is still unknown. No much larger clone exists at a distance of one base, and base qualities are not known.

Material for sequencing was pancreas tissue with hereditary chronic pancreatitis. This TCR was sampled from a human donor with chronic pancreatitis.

The DNA sequence follows: TGCAGCGTTGATCCGATGACTAGCCAAGAGACCCAGTACTTC. It encodes CSVDPMTSQETQYF. Rearrangement joined TRBV29-1 to TRBJ2-5; TRBD2 is a possible D gene, resting on 6 matching bases. The germline V gene supplies CDR1 SQVTM and CDR2 ANQGSEA. The CDR3 goes from the cysteine to the phenylalanine over 14 residues. Here the CDR3 DNA is all that survives: 42 bases in frame from base 1. Cut back by 3 bases and 1 base, the V and J ends lie 12 bases apart.